The 21 T cell receptor beta chains below all came from one sample that was sequenced in a study of shared clonotypes between healthy human individuals. Profiling relied on immunoSEQ multiplex PCR, and the TCRdb table lists in-frame clones only, not all of them. The table records 1.5 million to 2.5 million clones, 85% to 95% of them present only once. Positive CCR7 selection of CD45RO-negative cells yielded the naive CD8 cells, and terminally differentiated effector memory CD45RA+ cells were excluded. The material sequenced was naive CD8+ T cells sorted from blood. The receptors originated from a man aged 18-30 years in good health.

About this clone: At the DNA level, this CDR3 is encoded by other sequences in the same sample as well. V and J are TRBV7-9 and TRBJ2-7; the D is unclear. The germline CDR1 and CDR2 sequences are SEHNR and FQNEAQ (reference sequence). V dropped 2 bases and J dropped 1 base, with 6 bases sitting between them. The CDR3 is 13 residues long. Here the CDR3 reads CASSLTASYEQYF. The CDR3 DNA reads TGTGCCAGCAGCTTAACCGCTTCCTACGAGCAGTACTTC.

This clone has only one observation. V usage is TRBV12-5 and J usage is TRBJ2-1, with 10 bases matching TRBD2. The germline V gene has CDR1 LGHNT and CDR2 FRNRAP. With V trimmed by 1 base and J by 14 bases, 14 bases remained unmatched. The CDR3 runs 16 residues. The CDR3 loop reads CASGLGLAGRLGREFF. The CDR3 DNA follows: TGTGCTAGTGGTTTGGGACTAGCGGGTAGGCTCGGGCGGGAGTTCTTC.

The V gene is TRBV27, the J gene TRBJ1-2, with 8 bases lining up with TRBD1. CDR3 length: 14 residues. J lost 8 bases, V lost 3 bases, and 8 bases had no gene match. The germline gives CDR1 MNHEY, CDR2 SMNVEV (reference sequence). Written as DNA, the CDR3 is TGTGCCAGCAGTTTGTCTTCAGGGGGCAAGGGCTACACCTTC. Encoded protein: CASSLSSGGKGYTF.

The chain uses TRBV6-5 and TRBJ1-5; D is unresolved. There are 11 residues in the CDR3. Germline CDR1 MNHEY, CDR2 SVGAGI. The V and J ends lost 7 bases and 8 bases respectively, with 9 bases between them. This CDR3 reads CASKLWEPQHF. The CDR3 nucleotides are TGTGCCAGCAAACTCTGGGAGCCCCAGCATTTT.

The chain combines TRBV11-2 with TRBJ2-1, with 13 positions matching TRBD2. With 5 bases clipped from V and 6 bases from J, the junction kept 7 bases outside the gene matches. CDR3 length: 16 amino acids. Germline V gene lookup returns CDR1 SGHAT and CDR2 FQNNGV. DNA of the CDR3: TGTGCCAGCAGCGGAGGGACTAGCGGGACTTTCAATGAGCAGTTCTTC. Translation: CASSGGTSGTFNEQFF.

V usage is TRBV9 and J usage is TRBJ1-5; maybe TRBD1 (5 bases). Per germline, CDR1 SGDLS and CDR2 YYNGEE. The CDR3 runs 15 residues. The V gene lost 4 bases and the J gene lost 3 bases, with 14 bases spanning the gap. DNA of the CDR3: TGTGCCAGCAGCCCCACGGGGGTTGCCAATCAGCCCCAGCATTTT. Its protein product is CASSPTGVANQPQHF.

As concerns this clone: The sample has other DNA sequences that encode this CDR3 too. This chain joins TRBV9 and TRBJ1-1; D is possibly TRBD1 (6 bases). Germline V gene lookup returns CDR1 SGDLS and CDR2 YYNGEE. V lost 1 base, J lost 5 bases, and 9 bases lay in between. The CDR3 extends over 13 amino acids. Here the CDR3 reads CASSVWQGTEAFF. Here the CDR3 DNA reads TGTGCCAGCAGCGTATGGCAGGGGACTGAAGCTTTCTTT.

The rearrangement uses TRBV29-1 and TRBJ2-1; no reliable D call. The CDR3 has 10 residues. The V and J ends lost 7 bases and 5 bases respectively, with 6 bases between them. Germline V gene data show CDR1 as SQVTM and CDR2 as ANQGSEA. The CDR3 nucleotides are TGCAGCGGTATCAACAATGAGCAGTTCTTC. Protein sequence: CSGINNEQFF.

The chain is built from TRBV11-2 and TRBJ2-3, with D uncertain. The CDR3 runs to 13 residues. V lost 5 bases to trimming and J lost 2 bases, with 8 bases between them. Germline V gene lookup returns CDR1 SGHAT and CDR2 FQNNGV. CDR3 nucleotides: TGTGCCAGCAGCCCCAGCCTCACAGATACGCAGTATTTT. Its protein is CASSPSLTDTQYF.

The chain combines TRBV19 with TRBJ2-7, with a possible D match to TRBD1 (5 bases). Germline values: CDR1 LNHDA, CDR2 SQIVND (reference sequence). With 5 bases removed from V and 0 bases from J, the gap between germline ends came to 14 bases. The CDR3 runs to 15 residues. The CDR3 sequence is CASSQSGSISYEQYF. CDR3 DNA: TGTGCCAGTAGTCAATCAGGGTCGATCTCCTACGAGCAGTACTTC.

This chain connects TRBV9 to TRBJ2-5; tentatively, D is TRBD2 (6 bases). CDR3 size: 14 residues. V was cut by 1 base and J by 2 bases, with 9 bases left in between. Germline CDR1 reads SGDLS; CDR2 reads YYNGEE. CDR3 amino acids: CASSVSGEQETQYF. As DNA, the CDR3 is TGTGCCAGCAGCGTATCGGGGGAGCAAGAGACCCAGTACTTC.

The chain recombines TRBV30 with TRBJ1-1; no clear D gene. With 5 bases removed from V and 1 base from J, the gap between germline ends came to 14 bases. Germline V CDR1 and CDR2: GTSNPN, SVGIG (reference sequence). The CDR3 is 14 residues long. The chain's CDR3 is CAWAYTTPNTEAFF. The CDR3 nucleotides read TGTGCCTGGGCCTACACAACCCCGAACACTGAAGCTTTCTTT.

The CDR3 protein is CASSGQGAVGEKLFF. In DNA form, the CDR3 reads TGTGCCAGCAGCGGACAGGGGGCAGTCGGTGAAAAACTGTTTTTT. The chain is built from TRBV6-1 and TRBJ1-4; 11 nucleotides line up with TRBD1. In germline, CDR1 is MNHNS, CDR2 SASEGT. Losses at the gene ends were 6 bases for V and 7 bases for J; bases not matched to a gene: 7. This CDR3 is built from 15 residues.

The chain carries TRBV10-3 and TRBJ2-3, with 11 bases aligning to TRBD2. After removal of 2 bases from V and 5 bases from J, the junction contained 12 bases not matched to a gene. Germline CDR1 is ENHRY and CDR2 is SYGVKD. The CDR3 contains 18 residues. CDR3 nucleotides: TGTGCCATCAGTGAGGAGACTAGCGGGGTTACTTTTGGAGATACGCAGTATTTT. This codes for CAISEETSGVTFGDTQYF.

With regard to this clone: Additional DNA sequences in this sample encode the identical CDR3. The V call is TRBV7-9, the J call TRBJ2-7, with 10 bases lining up with TRBD1. Germline CDR1 and CDR2: SEHNR and FQNEAQ (reference sequence). Trimming cost V 5 bases and J 2 bases; bases outside gene matches: 3. This CDR3 is built from 14 residues. The DNA of the CDR3 is TGTGCCAGCAGCGGAGACAGGGGGCCCTACGAGCAGTACTTC. This encodes CASSGDRGPYEQYF.

The chain joins TRBV5-1 to TRBJ2-2, with 10 bases matching TRBD1. The V segment lost 6 bases and the J segment 7 bases; nucleotides outside the gene matches: 9. CDR1 and CDR2 from the germline V gene are SGHRS and YFSETQ. CDR3 length: 15 residues. The chain's CDR3 is CASTPDRGLIGELFF. Written as DNA, the CDR3 is TGCGCCAGCACCCCCGACAGGGGGCTTATCGGGGAGCTGTTTTTT.

The gene calls are TRBV6-1 and TRBJ1-1, with a possible D match to TRBD1 (6 bases). V lost 1 base to trimming and J lost 5 bases, with 11 bases between them. The CDR3 consists of 14 residues. Per the germline V gene, CDR1 is MNHNS and CDR2 is SASEGT. The CDR3 is CASSEVTDRTEAFF. CDR3 in DNA: TGTGCCAGCAGTGAAGTGACAGACAGGACTGAAGCTTTCTTT.

About this clone: Other DNA variants within this sample encode the same CDR3. The chain employs TRBV13 and TRBJ2-7, with no clear D. This CDR3 is built from 13 residues. Germline V gene data show CDR1 as PRHDT and CDR2 as FYEKMQ (reference sequence). The V end lost 5 bases, the J end lost 4 bases, and 12 bases lay between the germline ends. The CDR3 loop is CASSPGRVYEQYF. CDR3 sequence (DNA): TGTGCCAGCAGCCCAGGACGGGTTTACGAGCAGTACTTC.

This sequence joins TRBV6-5 and TRBJ2-3; D is possibly TRBD2 (5 bases). V lost 2 bases, J lost 2 bases, and 14 bases lay in between. The CDR3 is 16 amino acids. Germline assignment: CDR1 MNHEY and CDR2 SVGAGI. Here the CDR3 reads CASSYLGDGDTDTQYF. The CDR3 coding sequence is TGTGCCAGCAGTTACCTCGGCGACGGGGACACAGATACGCAGTATTTT.

V and J are TRBV11-2 and TRBJ2-2, with TRBD2 identical over 11 bases. Germline V CDR1 and CDR2: SGHAT, FQNNGV. V trimming: 2 bases; J trimming: 5 bases; junction bases outside the gene matches: 7. The CDR3 totals 17 residues. DNA of the CDR3: TGTGCCAGCAGCTTATTTAGCGGGAGGGCCAAGACCGGGGAGCTGTTTTTT. It is translated as CASSLFSGRAKTGELFF.

V is TRBV7-8 and J is TRBJ1-1; D is perhaps TRBD1 (5 bases). This CDR3 has 15 residues. Germline assignment: CDR1 SGHVS and CDR2 FQNEAQ. Trimming shortened V by 2 bases and J by 0 bases, and 10 bases separated the two germline ends. CDR3 residues: CASSLSGTVNTEAFF. CDR3 bases: TGTGCCAGCAGCTTATCCGGGACGGTGAACACTGAAGCTTTCTTT.